Described below is a single T cell receptor (beta chain) sequence and its context. What it binds is unknown. Its ends do not fully match the called genes, so a read error is possible. Sequencing used immunoSEQ multiplex PCR; TCRdb keeps in-frame clones, though not all of them. The sample has 1,500,000 or so clones; around 97% are singletons. The CDR3 covers 12 residues. The V gene's germline CDR1 is SEHNR and CDR2 FQNEAQ (reference sequence). This entry is derived from a study of shared clonotypes between healthy human individuals. Study results and caveats: Clonotypes which were not shared had lower generation probabilities than clonotypes that all four donors shared. Clonotype sharing among donors was thought likely to change with sequencing depth.

This TCR was sampled from a young man in good health. The chain joins TRBV7-9 to TRBJ2-3; D remains ambiguous. Sequencing was done on a sample of naive CD4+ T cells sorted from blood. Stated subset: CD45RA+ positively selected. The CDR3 loop reads CASSLGTNTQYF. The DNA of the CDR3 is TGTGCCAGCAGCTTAGGCACAAATACGCAGTATTTT.